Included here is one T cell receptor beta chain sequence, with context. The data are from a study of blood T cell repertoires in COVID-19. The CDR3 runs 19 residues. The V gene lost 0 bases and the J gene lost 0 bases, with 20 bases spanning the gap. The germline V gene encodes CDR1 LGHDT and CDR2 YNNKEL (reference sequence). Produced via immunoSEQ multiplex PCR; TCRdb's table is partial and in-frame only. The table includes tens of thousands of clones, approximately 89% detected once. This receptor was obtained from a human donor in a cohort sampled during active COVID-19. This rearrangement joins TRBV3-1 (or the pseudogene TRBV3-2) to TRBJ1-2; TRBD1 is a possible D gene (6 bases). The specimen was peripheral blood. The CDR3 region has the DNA TGTGCCAGCAGCCAAGATGGATGGGGACAAGACCTTACTAACTATGGCTACACCTTC. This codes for CASSQDGWGQDLTNYGYTF.